The next 19 T cell receptor beta chains were all read from a single sample in a study of long-term antiretroviral therapy in people with HIV. Assay version v3.0 of immunoSEQ was used, and it was run at survey level. Method: immunoSEQ multiplex PCR; TCRdb's copy keeps in-frame clones and lacks some. This sample carries over 20,000 clones, roughly 80% of them seen once, and the ten largest clones take roughly a quarter. The material sequenced was unsorted PBMCs, taken 0.4 years after starting antiretroviral therapy. These receptor sequences come from a man aged 45-65 years with HIV.

By proportion, this clone is medium-sized. V gene TRBV28 combines with J gene TRBJ1-5; 7 bases match TRBD1. The CDR3 consists of 18 residues. V shed 5 bases, J shed 2 bases, and the junction held 15 bases outside the gene matches. Germline CDR1 MDHEN, CDR2 SYDVKM. Here the CDR3 DNA reads TGTGCCAGCAGTCTGGAAGACAGGGTCGGGCAAGGCAATCAGCCCCAGCATTTT. Protein product: CASSLEDRVGQGNQPQHF.

The chain carries TRBV7-3 and TRBJ1-1; D ambiguous. Per germline, CDR1 SGHTA and CDR2 FQGTGA. The germline V and J ends were trimmed by 5 bases and 0 bases, with 4 bases remaining between them. CDR3 size: 12 residues. This CDR3 reads CASSQLNTEAFF. The CDR3, as DNA: TGTGCCAGCAGCCAGTTGAACACTGAAGCTTTCTTT.

The chain combines TRBV6-5 with TRBJ2-3; 14 bases agree with TRBD2. The CDR3 extends over 15 amino acids. CDR1 and CDR2 (germline): MNHEY, SVGAGI. V lost 5 bases and J lost 4; bases outside the gene matches: 2. This CDR3 reads CASSQTSGGADTQYF. The DNA for the CDR3 is TGTGCCAGCAGTCAGACTAGCGGGGGGGCAGATACGCAGTATTTT.

The V and J genes are TRBV19 and TRBJ1-5; D remains unclear. The germline CDR1 and CDR2 sequences are LNHDA and SQIVND (reference sequence). This CDR3 is 15 amino acids long. Trimming left V 4 bases short and J 0 bases short, with 10 bases between. The DNA of the CDR3 is TGTGCCAGTAGTACCGTGGCCGATAGCAATCAGCCCCAGCATTTT. As protein: CASSTVADSNQPQHF.

The CDR3, as DNA: TGCGCCAGCAGCATACTGCCCCTCGGGACAGGGGATGGCTACACCTTC. Translating it yields CASSILPLGTGDGYTF. The chain joins TRBV5-1 to TRBJ1-2; 10 bases are shared with TRBD1. Germline loops: CDR1 SGHRS, CDR2 YFSETQ. V shed 4 bases, J shed 6 bases, and the junction held 12 bases outside the gene matches. CDR3 length: 16 amino acids.

Points on this clone: The same CDR3 arises from other DNA sequences in this sample as well. The V call is TRBV5-1, the J call TRBJ1-6, with 9 positions matching TRBD1. Germline assignment: CDR1 SGHRS and CDR2 YFSETQ. V lost 4 bases and J lost 10; bases outside the gene matches: 9. The CDR3 totals 15 residues. CDR3 protein: CASSNTPGQGSPLHF. CDR3 in DNA: TGCGCCAGCAGCAATACACCGGGACAGGGATCACCCCTCCACTTT.

V is TRBV6-5 and J is TRBJ1-1; 7 bases agree with TRBD1. Per the germline V gene, CDR1 is MNHEY and CDR2 is SVGAGI. The CDR3 runs 14 residues. V lost 2 bases, J lost 3 bases, and 3 bases stayed unmatched. DNA for the CDR3: TGTGCCAGCAGTTACAACAGGGGAGACACTGAAGCTTTCTTT. This translates into CASSYNRGDTEAFF.

This clone has only a few counts. The chain has TRBV4-1 and TRBJ2-6; D unclear. From germline, CDR1 is MGHRA and CDR2 YSYEKL. The CDR3 sequence is 13 residues long. The V end was cut by 6 bases, the J end by 2 bases, with 5 bases between. CDR3 in amino acids: CASRGPGANVLTF. CDR3 in DNA: TGCGCCAGCAGGGGTCCTGGGGCCAACGTCCTGACTTTC.

The J gene is TRBJ2-7, the V gene TRBV11-2; maybe TRBD2 (7 bases). Trimming shortened V by 6 bases and J by 2 bases, and 23 bases separated the two germline ends. Germline-derived CDR1 and CDR2 are SGHAT and FQNNGV. CDR3 length: 17 amino acids. The CDR3 bases are TGTGCCAGCAGGACATCTCCCGGGGGGCCGGTTCCCTACGAGCAGTACTTC. It encodes CASRTSPGGPVPYEQYF.

This clone occurred a few times. V usage is TRBV28 and J usage is TRBJ1-5; D gene ambiguous. The CDR3 consists of 15 residues. Trimming cost V 1 base and J 3 bases, with 10 bases left between them. CDR1 is MDHEN, CDR2 SYDVKM, per germline. CDR3 residues: CASSLSGRNNQPQHF. As DNA, the CDR3 is TGTGCCAGCAGTTTATCGGGCAGAAACAATCAGCCCCAGCATTTT.

The chain couples TRBV18 to TRBJ1-2; 8 bases line up with TRBD1. CDR1 is KGHSH, CDR2 LQKENI, per germline. Trimming took 4 bases from V and 6 from J; bases not matched to a gene: 10. The CDR3 consists of 15 residues. In DNA, the CDR3 is TGTGCCAGCTCACGCGCCCCGGGGACAGGTGATGGCTACACCTTC. Encoded protein: CASSRAPGTGDGYTF.

The V and J genes are TRBV2 and TRBJ2-1; 9 bases map to TRBD1. Germline V gives CDR1 SNHLY, CDR2 FYNNEI. This CDR3 has 16 amino acids. J gave up 4 bases and V 6 bases, and 10 bases lay outside the gene matches. CDR3 bases: TGTGCCAGCAGCGGACCGGGACAGGGTGCGTACAATGAGCAGTTCTTC. It is translated as CASSGPGQGAYNEQFF.

This clone appeared a few times. The J gene is TRBJ1-2, the V gene TRBV4-1; D may be TRBD1 (6 bases). The CDR3 loop spans 13 amino acids. The V gene lost 4 bases and the J gene lost 8 bases, with 14 bases spanning the gap. Germline-derived CDR1 and CDR2 are MGHRA and YSYEKL. DNA for the CDR3: TGCGCCAGCAGCCCTTCTACAGGGAGGGGCTACACCTTC. Protein product: CASSPSTGRGYTF.

J is TRBJ2-7 and V is TRBV28; D unresolved. From germline, CDR1 is MDHEN and CDR2 SYDVKM. This CDR3 has 14 residues. V was shortened by 3 bases and J by 0 bases, with 9 bases between the two germline ends. CDR3 coding DNA: TGTGCCAGCAGTTTGGTTGGTACCTCCTACGAGCAGTACTTC. It specifies CASSLVGTSYEQYF.

The chain joins TRBV10-1 to TRBJ2-1; TRBD2 matches at 9 bases. The CDR3 totals 16 residues. Germline V gene lookup returns CDR1 WNHNN and CDR2 SYGVQD (reference sequence). The ends lost 0 bases at V and 4 bases at J; junction bases unmatched: 4. CDR3 nucleotides: TGCGCCAGCAGTGAGTCCCTAGCGGGGCGATACAATGAGCAGTTCTTC. It translates to CASSESLAGRYNEQFF.

This clone has just a few counts. This chain links TRBV10-3 with TRBJ1-1, with D unresolved. Trimming removed 10 bases at V and 4 bases at J, with 16 bases between. Germline V gene sequence: CDR1 ENHRY, CDR2 SYGVKD. This CDR3 is 13 amino acids long. This CDR3 reads CATRVSTGTEAFF. In DNA, the CDR3 is TGTGCCACCCGAGTGAGCACGGGCACTGAAGCTTTCTTT.

As regards this clone: Other nucleotide sequences in the sample specify the same CDR3. The V gene is TRBV5-4, the J gene TRBJ2-7; D not resolved. V shed 7 bases and J shed 5 bases, with 10 bases lying between them. The CDR3 covers 11 residues. From germline, CDR1 is SGHNT and CDR2 YYREEE (reference sequence). The CDR3 reads CASSLGDEQYF. CDR3 DNA: TGTGCCAGCTCCCTTGGTGACGAGCAGTACTTC.

This sequence joins TRBV7-3 and TRBJ2-3; 8 bases are a match to TRBD2. This CDR3 has 15 amino acids. With V trimmed by 5 bases and J by 1 base, 5 bases remained unmatched. CDR1 is SGHTA and CDR2 is FQGTGA in the germline V gene. The CDR3 sequence is CASSTGGAGTDTQYF. The DNA of the CDR3 is TGTGCCAGCAGCACCGGGGGGGCCGGCACAGATACGCAGTATTTT.

The rearrangement links TRBV6-6 to TRBJ1-2, with a tentative D call TRBD1 (6 bases). Germline V gene lookup returns CDR1 MNHNY and CDR2 SVGAGI (reference sequence). V was shortened by 10 bases and J by 6 bases, with 15 bases between the two germline ends. CDR3 length: 12 amino acids. The CDR3 sequence is CATPGRGNGYTF. The CDR3 DNA sequence: TGTGCCACCCCGGGCAGGGGAAATGGCTACACCTTC.